The TCR beta chain under discussion was sequenced for a study of blood T cells in healthy people across ages. Study observations and caveats: Diversity estimated from one million T cells was considered an underestimate.

V lost 3 bases, J lost 0 bases, and 18 bases lay in between. The CDR3 loop spans 18 amino acids. Germline V gene sequence: CDR1 DFQATT, CDR2 SNEGSKA (reference sequence). Donors gave 8 to 10 milliliters of peripheral blood apiece. Extraction yielded at least 5.5 micrograms of total RNA per sample. Using a J-beta primer mix together with a sample-barcoded 5' primer, a second PCR was run for about 7 to 12 cycles. A template-switch adaptor with 12 random nucleotides tagged each cDNA molecule. TCRdb independently ran MiXCR on the 5' RACE reads; one entry per CDR3 protein. The table records some 1.5 million distinct CDR3 sequences, approximately 43% of them present only once. Comment on this clonotype: Its antigen is unknown.

Material for sequencing was blood. The chain couples TRBV20-1 to TRBJ2-6; tentative D call: TRBD1 (6 bases). This TCR came from a woman aged 18-29 years in good health. CDR3 protein: CSASLPGHYSSGANVLTF. The CDR3, as DNA: TGCAGTGCTAGCCTACCGGGACATTACAGCTCTGGGGCCAACGTCCTGACTTTC.